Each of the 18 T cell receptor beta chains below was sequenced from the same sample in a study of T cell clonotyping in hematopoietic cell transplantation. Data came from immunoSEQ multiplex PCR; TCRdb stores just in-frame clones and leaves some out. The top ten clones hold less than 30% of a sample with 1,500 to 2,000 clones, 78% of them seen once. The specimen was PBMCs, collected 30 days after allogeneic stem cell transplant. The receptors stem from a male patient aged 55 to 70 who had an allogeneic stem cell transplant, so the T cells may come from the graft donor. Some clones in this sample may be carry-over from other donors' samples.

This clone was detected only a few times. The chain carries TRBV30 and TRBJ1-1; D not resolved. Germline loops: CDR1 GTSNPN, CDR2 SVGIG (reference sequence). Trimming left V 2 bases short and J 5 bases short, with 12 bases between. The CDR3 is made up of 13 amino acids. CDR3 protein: CAWSLRGYTEAFF. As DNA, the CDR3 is TGTGCCTGGAGTCTTCGGGGTTATACTGAAGCTTTCTTT.

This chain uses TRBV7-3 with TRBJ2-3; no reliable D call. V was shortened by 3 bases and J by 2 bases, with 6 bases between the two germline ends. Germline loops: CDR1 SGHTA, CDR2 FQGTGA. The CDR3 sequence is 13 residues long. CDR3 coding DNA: TGTGCCAGCAGCTTTTTACACACAGATACGCAGTATTTT. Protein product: CASSFLHTDTQYF.

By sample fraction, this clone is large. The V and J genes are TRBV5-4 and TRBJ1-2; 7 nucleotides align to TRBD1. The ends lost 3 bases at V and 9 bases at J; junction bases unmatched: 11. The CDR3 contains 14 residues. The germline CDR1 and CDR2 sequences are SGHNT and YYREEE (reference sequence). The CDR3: CASSSTGPSRRYTF. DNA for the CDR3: TGTGCCAGCAGCTCGACAGGGCCTAGCCGGCGCTACACCTTC.

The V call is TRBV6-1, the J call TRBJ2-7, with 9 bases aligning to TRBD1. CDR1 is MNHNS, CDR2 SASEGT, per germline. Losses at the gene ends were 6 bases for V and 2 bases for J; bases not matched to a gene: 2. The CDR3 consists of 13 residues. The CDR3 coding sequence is TGTGCCAGCAGGGGGGACAGGGCCTACGAGCAGTACTTC. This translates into CASRGDRAYEQYF.

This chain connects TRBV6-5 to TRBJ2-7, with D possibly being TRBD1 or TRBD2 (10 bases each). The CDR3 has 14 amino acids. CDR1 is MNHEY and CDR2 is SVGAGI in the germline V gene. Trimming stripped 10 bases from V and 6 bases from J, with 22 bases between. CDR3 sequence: CAISGGDRGGEQYF. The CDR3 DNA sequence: TGTGCCATCAGCGGGGGGGACAGGGGAGGCGAGCAGTACTTC.

The CDR3 region is CAISDRIYEQYF. The CDR3 bases are TGTGCCATCAGTGACAGGATTTACGAGCAGTACTTC. The chain couples TRBV10-3 to TRBJ2-7; D not certain. V dropped 3 bases and J dropped 4 bases, with 7 bases sitting between them. Germline assignment: CDR1 ENHRY and CDR2 SYGVKD. The CDR3 spans 12 residues.

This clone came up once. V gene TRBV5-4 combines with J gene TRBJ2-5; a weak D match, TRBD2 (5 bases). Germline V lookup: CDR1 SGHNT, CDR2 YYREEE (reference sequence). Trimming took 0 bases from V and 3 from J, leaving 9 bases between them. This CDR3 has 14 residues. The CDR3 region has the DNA TGTGCCAGCAGCTTGGCATGGGGAGAAGAGACCCAGTACTTC. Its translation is CASSLAWGEETQYF.

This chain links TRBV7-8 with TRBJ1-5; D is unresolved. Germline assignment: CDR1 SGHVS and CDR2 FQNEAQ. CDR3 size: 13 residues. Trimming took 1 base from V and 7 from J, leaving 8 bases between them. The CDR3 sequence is CASSLGASQPQHF. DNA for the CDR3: TGTGCCAGCAGCTTAGGGGCATCCCAGCCCCAGCATTTT.

The CDR3 reads CASSWGAEGQPQHF. For the CDR3, the DNA is TGTGCCAGCAGTTGGGGGGCGGAGGGTCAGCCCCAGCATTTT. The V and J genes are TRBV27 and TRBJ1-5; possible D gene TRBD1, 6 bases. Germline CDR1 and CDR2: MNHEY and SMNVEV (reference sequence). This CDR3 is 14 amino acids long. Trimming took off 4 bases at V and 6 bases at J, with 13 bases between the two ends.

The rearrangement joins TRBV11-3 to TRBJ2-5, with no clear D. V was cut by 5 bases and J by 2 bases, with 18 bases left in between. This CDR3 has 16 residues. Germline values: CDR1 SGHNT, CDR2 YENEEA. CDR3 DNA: TGTGCCAGCAGCCCCCTCCCGACAAATAATCAAGAGACCCAGTACTTC. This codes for CASSPLPTNNQETQYF.

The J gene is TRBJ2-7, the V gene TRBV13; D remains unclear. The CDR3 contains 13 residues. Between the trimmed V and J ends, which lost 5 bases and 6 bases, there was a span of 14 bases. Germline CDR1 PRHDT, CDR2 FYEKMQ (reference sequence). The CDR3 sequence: CASSPPAVSEQYF. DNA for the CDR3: TGTGCCAGCAGCCCCCCAGCCGTCTCCGAGCAGTACTTC.

The CDR3 loop reads CSAGGAQPQHF. The DNA of the CDR3 is TGCAGTGCTGGGGGAGCTCAGCCCCAGCATTTT. The V gene is TRBV20-1, the J gene TRBJ1-5; perhaps TRBD1 as D (5 bases). The V and J ends lost 5 bases and 6 bases respectively, with 8 bases between them. CDR3 length equals 11 residues. CDR1 and CDR2 from the germline V gene are DFQATT and SNEGSKA (reference sequence).

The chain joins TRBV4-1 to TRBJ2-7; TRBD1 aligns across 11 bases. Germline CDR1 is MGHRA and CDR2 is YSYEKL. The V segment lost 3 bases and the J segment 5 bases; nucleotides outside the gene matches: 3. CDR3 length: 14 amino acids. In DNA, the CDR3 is TGCGCCAGCAGCCAGAGGACAGGGGGCGACGAGCAGTACTTC. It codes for CASSQRTGGDEQYF.

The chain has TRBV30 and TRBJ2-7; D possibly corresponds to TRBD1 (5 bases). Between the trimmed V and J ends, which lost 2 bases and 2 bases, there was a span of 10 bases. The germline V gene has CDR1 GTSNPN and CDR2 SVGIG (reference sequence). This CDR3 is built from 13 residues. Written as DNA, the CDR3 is TGTGCCTGGAGTATGACAGAGCCCTACGAGCAGTACTTC. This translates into CAWSMTEPYEQYF.

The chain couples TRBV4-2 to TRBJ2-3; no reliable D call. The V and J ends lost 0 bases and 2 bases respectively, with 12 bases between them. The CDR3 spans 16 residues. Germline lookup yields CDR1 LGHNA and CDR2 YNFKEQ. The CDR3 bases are TGTGCCAGCAGCCAAGAGCTGGGGATCATCACAGATACGCAGTATTTT. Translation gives CASSQELGIITDTQYF.

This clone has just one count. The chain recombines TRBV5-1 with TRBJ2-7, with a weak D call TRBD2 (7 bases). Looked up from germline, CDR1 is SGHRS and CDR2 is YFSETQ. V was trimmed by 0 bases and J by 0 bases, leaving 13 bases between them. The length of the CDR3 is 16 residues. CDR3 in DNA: TGCGCCAGCAGCTTGGAGCCGGGGGGACACTCCTACGAGCAGTACTTC. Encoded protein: CASSLEPGGHSYEQYF.

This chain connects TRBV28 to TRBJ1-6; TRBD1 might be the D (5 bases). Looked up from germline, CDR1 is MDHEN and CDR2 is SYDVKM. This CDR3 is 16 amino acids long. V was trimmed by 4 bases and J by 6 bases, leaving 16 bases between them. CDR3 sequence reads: CASSSNPGGGNSPLHF. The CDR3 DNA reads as TGTGCCAGCAGTTCCAATCCTGGGGGGGGTAATTCACCCCTCCACTTT.

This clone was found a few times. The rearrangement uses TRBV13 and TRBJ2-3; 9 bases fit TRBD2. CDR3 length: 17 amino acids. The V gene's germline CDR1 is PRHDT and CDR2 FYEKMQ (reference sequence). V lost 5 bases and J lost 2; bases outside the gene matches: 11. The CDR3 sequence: CASSHDLAGAFTDTQYF. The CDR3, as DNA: TGTGCCAGCAGCCACGACTTAGCGGGGGCTTTCACAGATACGCAGTATTTT.